One and the same sample provided the 10 T cell receptor beta chains below, sequenced in a study of CD8+CD57+ T cells in acquired aplastic anemia. Researchers used genomic DNA as the template to profile TCR beta VDJ and CDR3. One entry per CDR3 protein results from TCRdb running MiXCR on the reads. The repertoire has 150,000 to 200,000 distinct CDR3 sequences, 64% of them found once; the top ten carry 46%. The specimen sequenced was sorted CD4+, CD8+, or CD8+CD57+ T cells (not recorded which) from PBMCs. All receptors come from a human donor with severe aplastic anemia or a healthy control (not recorded which).

This clonotype was recorded many times. This chain joins TRBV7-9 and TRBJ2-7; 9 bases fit TRBD2. This CDR3 comprises 15 residues. Germline trimming cut 2 bases from V and 5 bases from J; bases unmatched to any gene: 7. Germline CDR1 reads SEHNR; CDR2 reads FQNEAQ (reference sequence). CDR3 sequence: CASSLSASGDHEQYF. The DNA of the CDR3 is TGTGCCAGCAGCTTAAGTGCTAGCGGGGACCACGAGCAGTACTTC.

The V gene is TRBV7-9, the J gene TRBJ1-4; 8 bases line up with TRBD1. V shed 5 bases, J shed 5 bases, and the junction held 7 bases outside the gene matches. The germline CDR1 and CDR2 sequences are SEHNR and FQNEAQ (reference sequence). CDR3 length: 15 residues. In DNA form, the CDR3 reads TGTGCCAGCAGCGCCTCCCGGACAGGGAATGAAAAACTGTTTTTT. Translating it yields CASSASRTGNEKLFF.

This clonotype was detected a few times. V is TRBV10-1 and J is TRBJ1-1, with D perhaps TRBD1 (6 bases). Germline CDR1 is WNHNN and CDR2 is SYGVQD (reference sequence). The CDR3 consists of 12 residues. Trimming removed 4 bases at V and 10 bases at J, with 13 bases between. Here the CDR3 reads CASSGSGGGAFF. The CDR3 coding sequence is TGCGCCAGCAGTGGAAGTGGAGGGGGAGCTTTCTTT.

J is TRBJ2-5 and V is TRBV2, with 12 nucleotides matching TRBD1. The V and J ends lost 6 bases and 6 bases, in that order; junction bases with no gene match: 5. Germline CDR1 SNHLY, CDR2 FYNNEI. CDR3 length: 14 amino acids. The CDR3 bases are TGTGCCAGCAGGGGGACAGGGGGCGTAAAGACCCAGTACTTC. Translation: CASRGTGGVKTQYF.

The chain's CDR3 is CASSHATNSWTSGSLDTQYF. CDR3 nucleotide sequence: TGTGCCAGCAGCCACGCCACCAATAGCTGGACTAGCGGGAGTTTAGATACGCAGTATTTT. This rearrangement joins TRBV7-8 to TRBJ2-3; 13 bases are shared with TRBD2. The CDR3 runs 20 residues. Germline assignment: CDR1 SGHVS and CDR2 FQNEAQ. Losses at the gene ends were 5 bases for V and 5 bases for J; bases not matched to a gene: 19.

This clonotype was seen a handful of times. The chain combines TRBV7-9 with TRBJ2-1; D gene uncertain. CDR1 and CDR2 from the germline V gene are SEHNR and FQNEAQ (reference sequence). This CDR3 has 12 amino acids. V lost 2 bases and J 8 bases, leaving 7 bases between the germline ends. The CDR3 DNA is TGTGCCAGCAGCTTATCGGGTCATGAGCAGTTCTTC. Encoded protein: CASSLSGHEQFF. Variable domain in full (rest from reference TRBV7-9 and TRBJ2-1): DTGVSQNPRHKITKRGQNVTFRCDPISEHNRLYWYRQTLGQGPEFLTYFQNEAQLEKSRLLSDRFSAERPKGSFSTLEIQRTEQGDSAMYLCASSLSGHEQFFGPGTRLTVL.

The chain carries TRBV7-8 and TRBJ1-2, with a weak D call TRBD1 (5 bases). This CDR3 has 13 amino acids. The V gene's germline CDR1 is SGHVS and CDR2 FQNEAQ. V dropped 5 bases and J dropped 3 bases, with 10 bases sitting between them. In DNA form, the CDR3 reads TGTGCCAGCAGCGTTTCAGGGTACTATGGCTACACCTTC. This sequence encodes CASSVSGYYGYTF.

The V and J genes are TRBV9 and TRBJ2-7, with 9 bases matching TRBD1. Per the germline V gene, CDR1 is SGDLS and CDR2 is YYNGEE. This CDR3 comprises 14 residues. The ends lost 4 bases at V and 5 bases at J; junction bases unmatched: 7. CDR3 sequence (DNA): TGTGCCAGCAGCCCTTGGACAGGGGAGGACGAGCAGTACTTC. Translation: CASSPWTGEDEQYF.

This chain connects TRBV25-1 to TRBJ1-2; perhaps TRBD1 as D (6 bases). The CDR3 totals 16 residues. Germline assignment: CDR1 MGHDK and CDR2 SYGVNS. Deletions cut 1 base from V and 0 bases from J, with 12 bases between. The CDR3, as DNA: TGTGCCAGCAGTGAATCCTGGACAGTGGCTAACTATGGCTACACCTTC. Encoded protein: CASSESWTVANYGYTF.

The gene calls are TRBV7-9 and TRBJ2-2; TRBD2 matches 7 bases. The germline V gene has CDR1 SEHNR and CDR2 FQNEAQ (reference sequence). The CDR3 is 15 residues long. After removal of 4 bases from V and 1 base from J, the junction contained 3 bases not matched to a gene. The CDR3 sequence is CASSWTRQNTGELFF. CDR3 nucleotide sequence: TGTGCCAGCAGCTGGACTAGGCAGAACACCGGGGAGCTGTTTTTT. The whole variable domain, remainder taken from reference TRBV7-9 and TRBJ2-2, is DTGVSQNPRHKITKRGQNVTFRCDPISEHNRLYWYRQTLGQGPEFLTYFQNEAQLEKSRLLSDRFSAERPKGSFSTLEIQRTEQGDSAMYLCASSWTRQNTGELFFGEGSRLTVL.